This TCR beta chain came from a study of T cell repertoires in cytomegalovirus infection. Study context: Both a matching HLA type and CMV infection were indicated by public TCR beta signatures.

Trimming removed 2 bases from V and 7 bases from J; junction bases left unmatched: 9. The CDR3 is 16 residues long. CDR1 and CDR2 from the germline V gene are SGHAT and FQDESV (reference sequence). TCRdb reprocessed the reads via MiXCR and lists one record per CDR3 protein. The sample carries 450,000 to 550,000 distinct CDR3 sequences, more than 15% recorded once. Study-wide findings and caveats: The ex vivo response showed dominance by HLA-C-restricted CMV-specific TCR beta clonotypes.

This clonotype was detected many times. Its specificity is unknown. The sequence was obtained from a human donor in good health (CMV status not recorded). Some clones in this sample may be carry-over from other donors' samples. The sequencing sample was made of CD8+ T cells from PBMCs. The V gene is TRBV11-1, the J gene TRBJ2-1, with TRBD2 identical over 9 bases. CDR3 sequence reads: CASSLIEGLANNEQFF. CDR3 bases: TGTGCCAGCAGCTTAATTGAGGGACTAGCAAATAATGAGCAGTTCTTC.